This T cell receptor (beta chain) comes out of a study of tumor and adjacent non-tumor tissue in lung cancer (dated 2018 in TCRdb). Describing the broader study: Of the cohort, over 9 patients had adenocarcinoma, 2 had squamous cell carcinoma and 1 had small cell lung cancer. Among the approximately 15 patients, ages ranged from about 31 to 85 years, 10 were men and 5 were women, and disease was TNM stage I to III. Sequencing produced some 130,000,000 productive TCRbeta reads in total, an average of approximately 3.9 million reads per sample. Bulk TCRbeta repertoires were compared between lung tumor tissue and matched distant non-tumor lung tissue obtained from about 16 lung cancer patients. Over 25 paired specimens, one tumor and one normal lung sample per patient, were profiled by TCRbeta CDR3 sequencing. Paper-wide results and their limitations: With only roughly 15 patients in the cohort, the authors noted that larger samples and more detailed clinical data are needed. TCR diversity was significantly higher in younger patients, and greater tumor TCR diversity was associated with shorter overall survival and shorter disease-free survival. The sequencing platform is not named in the methods, and unique molecular identifiers are not mentioned. In normal lung, the top 100 clones accounted for a significantly larger cumulative share of the repertoire than in tumor tissue. Tumor tissue showed significantly greater TCR diversity (inverse Simpson) than normal lung tissue (about 400 vs 150, P = 0.0075, Mann-Whitney U test). Peripheral blood was not sequenced, so blood TCRbeta repertoires were not examined in the lung cancer patients of the study.

This clonotype was recorded many times. The antigen this receptor binds is unknown. No much larger clonotype is one base removed from it; base qualities were not supplied. Per the germline V gene, SGHRS is the CDR1 and YFSETQ is the CDR2. The V and J ends are trimmed by 6 bases and 0 bases, leaving 18 bases between them. The CDR3 runs 16 residues from the cysteine to the phenylalanine. The CDR3 DNA has 48 bases and is translated from base 1. The library relied on multiplex PCR. Sequencing took place on an Illumina HiSeq 2500. TCRbeta libraries were constructed through three rounds of nested PCR with primers (Table S4) according to protocols adapted from ARM-PCR. Before sequencing, PCR products of 200-500 bp were excised from the gel and purified with the QIAquick gel extraction kit. Regarding the original processing steps: Reads were cleaned with Trimmomatic, merged with FLASH into complete CDR3 sequences, and assigned to V(D)J germline segments with MiTCR. Clonal diversity was computed as the inverse Simpson's index with VDJtools. A read counted as productive if the sequence was in-frame and lacked a premature stop codon. TCRdb took the public reads, trimmed them with fastp at Q25, ran MiXCR for clone calling and kept in-frame beta chains. A single entry per CDR3 protein holds the most common genes and DNA from its merged rows. It is TCRdb's table, rather than the study itself, that gives the V and J calls and clone size. Counted in this sample were 55,000 to 70,000 distinct CDR3 sequences; just under 60% of them appeared once. Over 20% of the sample is held by the ten biggest clonotypes.

RNA was isolated from bulk, unsorted tissue, and RNA quality was assessed with a NanoDrop ND-1000 and an Agilent 2100. The donors were newly diagnosed lung cancer patients admitted for thoracic surgery in China from August to November 2014 who had not received prior chemotherapy. Patients with previous radiotherapy or chemotherapy, or with another concurrent cancer, were excluded from the study. Surgical tissue pieces of about 1-2.2 cm3 were preserved in RNAlater solution and stored at -80 °C until use. Sequenced input: lung tumor tissue. The receptor was isolated from a man in his forties or fifties with non-small cell lung cancer. The rearrangement joined TRBV5-1 to TRBJ1-1; the D gene assignment is ambiguous. Read as DNA, the sequence is TGCGCCAGCACTGGATTTCTTCTAGGGATGAACACTGAAGCTTTCTTT. It is translated as CASTGFLLGMNTEAFF. Extended through the reference TRBV5-1 and TRBJ1-1 proteins, this CDR3 yields the full variable domain: KAGVTQTPRYLIKTRGQQVTLSCSPISGHRSVSWYQQTPGQGLQFLFEYFSETQRNKGNFPGRFSGRQFSNSRSEMNVSTLELGDSALYLCASTGFLLGMNTEAFFGQGTRLTVV.